The T cell receptor (beta chain) described here comes from a study of beta chain features in type 1 diabetes. Points on this clone: What it recognizes is unknown.

Germline CDR1 is SGHTA and CDR2 is FQGNSA. The CDR3 is 15 amino acids. J gave up 7 bases and V 2 bases, and 6 bases lay outside the gene matches. Study-level findings and limits: Type 1 diabetes patients showed a moderate but significant shortening of TCRB CDR3s in all four CD4+ subsets. Type 1 diabetes patients had fewer VDJ junction insertions and more deletions.

Of the isolated RNA, all was reverse transcribed, and so the sequenced material was expressed TCRB transcripts. The protocol was immunoSEQ multiplex PCR, while the TCRdb copy is restricted to in-frame clones and leaves out a portion. The repertoire holds around 280,000 clones, with 15% as singletons. This receptor was taken from a man younger than 30 with type 1 diabetes. The specimen sequenced was naive CD4+ T cells from blood. The J gene is TRBJ1-4, the V gene TRBV7-2, with 8 nucleotides matching TRBD1. The CDR3 DNA reads as TGTGCCAGCAGCTTACAGGGGGCGCAGTTTGAAAAACTGTTTTTT. Protein: CASSLQGAQFEKLFF.